This T cell receptor beta chain was observed in a study of naive and memory T cell subsets (dated by TCRdb to 2017 to 2019). With regard to the full study: In the figure summarizing the skin biopsy and whole blood samples, approximately ten blood donors, 7 tuberculin skin test biopsies and 3 saline control biopsies were reported. PCR2 was typically run as a SYBR Green qPCR and stopped at a set threshold, although low-input samples could use end-point PCR of around 6 cycles instead. What the work shows at the level of the full study, not this receptor alone: The RNA-based method was acknowledged as potentially sensitive to TCR transcript changes with T cell activation and differentiation.

Using 3' ligation of a UMI-containing oligonucleotide to TCR cDNA, the study laid out a robust and sensitive protocol to amplify, sequence and analyze TCRs. For whole blood analysis, 2.5 ml of peripheral blood was collected from healthy adult volunteers into Tempus tubes, and RNA was extracted following the manufacturer's instructions. Total RNA was treated with RQ1 DNase, without cell sorting, prior to reverse transcription, with an input of roughly 1 to 1000 ng being targeted. Skin biopsy and whole blood libraries were made to test pipeline robustness in samples where T cells form a minority population. This clonotype was observed at least ten times. Its binding antigen is unknown. Qualities for individual bases were not recorded, and no much larger clone is one base off. CDR1 and CDR2 were assigned from the germline V gene as MRHNA and SNTAGT. Relative to germline, V is missing 9 bases and J is missing 8 bases, with 12 bases of the junction outside any gene match. Counted from cysteine to phenylalanine, this CDR3 has 15 amino acids. The CDR3 DNA has 45 bases and is translated from base 1.

Library preparation employed 5' RACE. The ligated cDNA was amplified in four rounds of PCR with nested alpha and beta constant region primers together with the SP2 primer. For the blood and skin samples, reverse transcription of TCR RNA was done with SuperScript IV along with alpha and beta constant region primers. Using T4 RNA ligase 1, an oligonucleotide carrying both the Illumina SP2 primer and a UMI was ligated onto the 3' end of the cDNA. The 12-nucleotide UMI was composed of two random hexamers separated by an eight-base spacer, which was included to prevent hairpin formation. From the second PCR onward, TCR alpha and beta chain libraries were processed separately, and dual indexing was applied for multiplexing. After pooling, the indexed libraries were analyzed by capillary electrophoresis and sequenced on either an Illumina MiSeq or NextSeq. PhiX DNA at roughly 4.5-7% was added to the libraries to raise base diversity and improve cluster recognition. In the paper's pipeline: Demultiplexor pulled UMIs out of read 2, joined the UMIs with the TCR sequence from read 1, and separated reads according to sample indices. V and J genes and V-J junctions were identified by Decombinator, and each TCR was assigned a five-part identifier that included V and J deletions. Collapsinator used UMIs to correct sequencing errors and PCR amplification heterogeneity, producing a UMI-based abundance for each TCR. CDR3Translator converted identifiers to nucleotide sequence, translated to amino acids, and extracted CDR3 regions using terminal motifs. After normalization to the amount of input RNA, error-corrected alpha and beta TCR counts from blood and skin were compared. In-frame beta chains were kept once TCRdb had trimmed the public reads at Q25 with fastp and called clones with MiXCR. Each entry is one CDR3 protein sequence, shown with its most common DNA and genes. These V and J calls are TCRdb output, not the study's own analysis. The sample includes tens of thousands of distinct CDR3 sequences, with more than 7% observed a single time. 9% to 10% of the sample is in the top ten clones.

This TCR came from a male donor in good health. The rearrangement joined TRBV6-4 to TRBJ1-4, with 10 middle bases fitting TRBD1. The bases are TGTGCCAGGCCGGGGACAGGGGAAGCGGAGGAAAAACTGTTTTTT. This encodes CARPGTGEAEEKLFF.